These 16 T cell receptor beta chains share one sample of origin, sequenced in a study of metastatic and nonmetastatic thyroid tumors. There were no patients who had received any treatment before thyroid surgery. TCRdb re-analyzed the PCR reads using MiXCR. The sample has more than 4,500 clones, roughly 25% seen once; the top ten hold roughly 15%. Sequencing used adjacent normal tissue. These TCRs come from a female donor with papillary thyroid cancer or a benign thyroid nodule (not recorded which). Some clones in this sample may be carry-over from other donors' samples.

This clone was seen a few times. The rearrangement uses TRBV13 and TRBJ2-7, with unresolved D. The CDR3 loop spans 16 amino acids. Looked up from germline, CDR1 is PRHDT and CDR2 is FYEKMQ (reference sequence). V dropped 3 bases and J dropped 0 bases, with 15 bases sitting between them. The CDR3 is CASSFTVLNPSYEQYF. The CDR3 DNA reads TGTGCCAGCAGCTTTACCGTTTTGAACCCCTCCTACGAGCAGTACTTC.

In DNA, the CDR3 is TGTGCCTGGGCCCAGGGCTCACCCCTCCACTTT. Amino acids: CAWAQGSPLHF. This sequence joins TRBV30 and TRBJ1-6; D is perhaps TRBD1 (5 bases). The CDR3 runs 11 residues. CDR1 is GTSNPN and CDR2 is SVGIG in the germline V gene (reference sequence). Between the trimmed V and J ends, which lost 5 bases and 10 bases, there was a span of 9 bases.

This clone has more than one count but fewer than ten. The chain joins TRBV7-8 to TRBJ1-1, with D maybe TRBD1 (6 bases). Germline lookup yields CDR1 SGHVS and CDR2 FQNEAQ. The germline V and J ends were trimmed by 5 bases and 0 bases, with 13 bases remaining between them. The CDR3 is 15 amino acids. CDR3 sequence reads: CASSGTGFLNTEAFF. The CDR3 nucleotides read TGTGCCAGCAGCGGAACAGGGTTTTTGAACACTGAAGCTTTCTTT.

The gene calls are TRBV19 and TRBJ2-1, with unresolved D. The germline CDR1 and CDR2 sequences are LNHDA and SQIVND (reference sequence). The CDR3 contains 13 residues. The germline V and J ends were trimmed by 7 bases and 6 bases, with 13 bases remaining between them. In DNA form, the CDR3 reads TGTGCCAGTACCCCTAACCAGGCCAATGAGCAGTTCTTC. This sequence encodes CASTPNQANEQFF.

This clone is categorized as medium-sized. The DNA for the CDR3 is TGTGCCAGCAGTTATAGCGGGGGGTTGCAAGAGACCCAGTACTTC. Translating it yields CASSYSGGLQETQYF. The V gene is TRBV12-3 or TRBV12-4, the J gene TRBJ2-5; the match to TRBD2 covers 10 bases. The ends lost 4 bases at V and 2 bases at J; junction bases unmatched: 4. This CDR3 has 15 residues.

This clone qualifies as medium-sized. The chain carries TRBV11-2 and TRBJ2-7, with D unclear. Trimming pared 1 base from V and 3 bases from J, leaving 10 bases between. The CDR3 sequence is 14 residues long. From germline, CDR1 is SGHAT and CDR2 FQNNGV. CDR3 loop: CASSLGVGFYEQYF. The CDR3 DNA sequence: TGTGCCAGCAGCTTAGGCGTTGGGTTCTACGAGCAGTACTTC.

This clone is medium-sized. The chain has TRBV15 and TRBJ2-4; 7 positions match TRBD1. V lost 4 bases to trimming and J lost 8 bases; unmatched junction nucleotides: 11. The CDR3 covers 15 residues. Germline CDR1 and CDR2: LNHNV and YYDKDF (reference sequence). The CDR3 reads CATSTRQGAADIQYF. The DNA of the CDR3 is TGTGCCACCAGCACCCGACAGGGAGCGGCGGACATTCAGTACTTC.

The gene calls are TRBV30 and TRBJ1-4, with no clear D. V lost 0 bases and J lost 8, with 7 bases in between. There are 12 residues in the CDR3. Germline V gene lookup returns CDR1 GTSNPN and CDR2 SVGIG (reference sequence). The CDR3 loop reads CAWSVLREKLFF. The CDR3 DNA sequence: TGTGCCTGGAGTGTACTGAGGGAAAAACTGTTTTTT.

This clone was counted between two and nine times. The chain has TRBV6-5 and TRBJ1-2; 7 bases agree with TRBD1. This CDR3 comprises 18 residues. The V and J ends lost 4 bases and 2 bases, in that order; junction bases with no gene match: 16. Germline V CDR1 and CDR2: MNHEY, SVGAGI. CDR3: CASSSSRAPGQKNYGYTF. DNA of the CDR3: TGTGCCAGCAGTTCCTCACGGGCTCCGGGACAGAAAAACTATGGCTACACCTTC.

This rearrangement joins TRBV5-1 to TRBJ2-5, with D perhaps TRBD1 (5 bases). The length of the CDR3 is 14 residues. Germline V gene lookup returns CDR1 SGHRS and CDR2 YFSETQ. The V end lost 5 bases, the J end lost 5 bases, and 16 bases lay between the germline ends. This CDR3 is CASRSQGSWETQYF. The DNA for the CDR3 is TGCGCCAGCAGGTCTCAGGGATCGTGGGAGACCCAGTACTTC.

This sequence joins TRBV20-1 and TRBJ1-1; no clear D gene. Germline V lookup: CDR1 DFQATT, CDR2 SNEGSKA (reference sequence). This CDR3 is built from 14 residues. V lost 5 bases and J 3 bases, leaving 16 bases between the germline ends. CDR3 protein: CSAPKVADHTEAFF. DNA of the CDR3: TGCAGTGCTCCCAAGGTGGCCGACCACACTGAAGCTTTCTTT.

This chain links TRBV27 with TRBJ1-2; D unclear. Germline-derived CDR1 and CDR2 are MNHEY and SMNVEV (reference sequence). The V gene lost 6 bases and the J gene lost 3 bases, with 17 bases spanning the gap. This CDR3 spans 15 amino acids. This chain's CDR3 is CASRDLHGVHYGYTF. CDR3 in DNA: TGTGCCAGCAGGGACCTTCATGGAGTTCACTATGGCTACACCTTC.

The rearrangement uses TRBV6-2 or TRBV6-3 and TRBJ2-1; D is perhaps TRBD2 (5 bases). CDR3 length: 14 residues. Per the germline V gene, CDR1 is MNHEY and CDR2 is SVGEGT. V was cut by 7 bases and J by 1 base, with 11 bases left in between. CDR3 in amino acids: CASTREGSYNEQFF. The CDR3 region has the DNA TGTGCCAGCACACGGGAAGGGTCCTACAATGAGCAGTTCTTC.

In its sample, this clone was seen many times. At one end, the junction sequence differs from germline, possibly due to a read error. The same CDR3 is also encoded by other DNA sequences in this sample. The chain has TRBV7-3 and TRBJ2-2; 8 bases are a match to TRBD1. This CDR3 is 15 amino acids long. Germline lookup yields CDR1 SGHTA and CDR2 FQGTGA. The chain's CDR3 is CASSVATGEAGELFF. CDR3 sequence (DNA): TGTGCCAGCAGCGTAGCGACAGGGGAGGCCGGGGAGCTGTTTTTC.

This clone was found a few times. The chain links TRBV6-1 to TRBJ1-5, with D unclear. This CDR3 contains 17 residues. Germline V gives CDR1 MNHNS, CDR2 SASEGT. V was shortened by 1 base and J by 1 base, with 14 bases between the two germline ends. This chain's CDR3 is CASSEEPWGGSNQPQHF. The DNA for the CDR3 is TGTGCCAGCAGTGAAGAGCCCTGGGGTGGGAGCAATCAGCCCCAGCATTTT.

This clone is labeled medium-sized. The chain uses TRBV6-6 and TRBJ1-5; D remains unclear. The CDR3 spans 14 residues. Germline V gene lookup returns CDR1 MNHNY and CDR2 SVGAGI (reference sequence). The ends were cut back, 2 bases at V and 5 bases at J, with 10 bases in the middle. The CDR3 region is CASSYRLGDQPQHF. The DNA of the CDR3 is TGTGCCAGCAGTTACCGTCTGGGCGATCAGCCCCAGCATTTT.